The 14 T cell receptor beta chains below come from one sample, sequenced in a study of beta chain features in type 1 diabetes. Expressed TCRB transcripts were sequenced because the entire RNA isolate underwent reverse transcription. Profiling relied on immunoSEQ multiplex PCR, and the TCRdb table lists in-frame clones only, not all of them. This repertoire shows just over 450,000 clones, approximately 30% found once; its top ten account for about 0.06%. The material sequenced was naive CD4+ T cells from blood. The source is a man younger than 35 in good health.

The chain employs TRBV12-5 and TRBJ2-1, with 8 bases that match TRBD2. The CDR3 is 16 amino acids. Looked up from germline, CDR1 is LGHNT and CDR2 is FRNRAP. J lost 2 bases, V lost 6 bases, and 9 bases had no gene match. The CDR3 is CASGPRPGGPYNEQFF. The CDR3, as DNA: TGTGCTAGTGGCCCCCGACCGGGAGGGCCCTACAATGAGCAGTTCTTC.

The rearrangement uses TRBV5-6 and TRBJ2-5; no definite D call. Trimming shortened V by 0 bases and J by 1 base, and 7 bases separated the two germline ends. The length of the CDR3 is 14 residues. Germline V gene sequence: CDR1 SGHDT, CDR2 YYEEEE. The CDR3 DNA reads as TGTGCCAGCAGCTTGGACGTGTTCCAAGAGACCCAGTACTTC. Amino acid sequence: CASSLDVFQETQYF.

This rearrangement joins TRBV21-1 to TRBJ1-5. TRBV21-1 is designated a pseudogene. The CDR3 spans 14 residues. CDR3 nucleotides: TGTGCCAGCAGCAAAGGAGGGATAGGTCAGCCCCAGCATTTT. Its translation is CASSKGGIGQPQHF.

The gene calls are TRBV9 and TRBJ2-3, with D tentatively TRBD1 (6 bases). The CDR3 spans 15 residues. The V end was cut by 4 bases, the J end by 6 bases, with 18 bases between. The germline CDR1 and CDR2 sequences are SGDLS and YYNGEE. CDR3 in amino acids: CASSSHQGPRDTQYF. CDR3 nucleotide sequence: TGTGCCAGCAGCTCTCATCAGGGGCCCCGGGATACGCAGTATTTT.

The rearrangement joins TRBV4-1 to TRBJ2-5; D is uncertain. The ends were cut back, 1 base at V and 3 bases at J, with 6 bases in the middle. Germline V gene lookup returns CDR1 MGHRA and CDR2 YSYEKL. The CDR3 is 13 amino acids. In DNA form, the CDR3 reads TGCGCCAGCAGCCAAGTGATCGAAGAGACCCAGTACTTC. It specifies CASSQVIEETQYF.

V usage is TRBV25-1 and J usage is TRBJ2-6, with a possible D match to TRBD2 (5 bases). V lost 2 bases to trimming and J lost 1 base, with 9 bases between them. The CDR3 has 16 residues. Germline V gives CDR1 MGHDK, CDR2 SYGVNS. CDR3 sequence: CASSEARGSGANVLTF. Written as DNA, the CDR3 is TGTGCCAGCAGTGAAGCCCGGGGATCTGGGGCCAACGTCCTGACTTTC.

With regard to this clone: Other DNA variants within this sample encode the same CDR3. The CDR3 loop is CASSLSYNEQFF. CDR3 coding DNA: TGTGCCAGCAGCCTTTCCTACAATGAGCAGTTCTTC. The rearrangement uses TRBV7-2 and TRBJ2-1; D not resolved. V lost 5 bases, J lost 1 base, and 3 bases lay in between. The germline V gene has CDR1 SGHTA and CDR2 FQGNSA. There are 12 residues in the CDR3. Full variable domain (outside the CDR3, taken from reference TRBV7-2 and TRBJ2-1): GAGVSQSPSNKVTEKGKDVELRCDPISGHTALYWYRQSLGQGLEFLIYFQGNSAPDKSGLPSDRFSAERTGGSVSTLTIQRTQQEDSAVYLCASSLSYNEQFFGPGTRLTVL.

This clone appeared a few times. In DNA, the CDR3 is TGTGCCAGCAGCCAAGAACGTGAAAAACTGTTTTTT. This encodes CASSQEREKLFF. J is TRBJ1-4 and V is TRBV4-2; no firm D call. Germline V CDR1 and CDR2: LGHNA, YNFKEQ. This CDR3 contains 12 residues. Trimming removed 0 bases from V and 7 bases from J, with 3 bases in between.

The chain carries TRBV6-6 and TRBJ2-7, with 9 bases lining up with TRBD2. J lost 2 bases, V lost 6 bases, and 2 bases had no gene match. CDR1 MNHNY and CDR2 SVGAGI come from the germline V gene (reference sequence). The CDR3 is made up of 13 amino acids. The CDR3 loop reads CASRREGPYEQYF. The DNA for the CDR3 is TGTGCCAGCAGGCGGGAGGGCCCCTACGAGCAGTACTTC.

This chain joins TRBV30 and TRBJ1-6; D remains unclear. This CDR3 has 11 amino acids. The V end was cut by 0 bases, the J end by 14 bases, with 8 bases between. Germline V gives CDR1 GTSNPN, CDR2 SVGIG (reference sequence). DNA for the CDR3: TGTGCCTGGAGTGTCGACAAGTCCCTCCACTTT. Translated: CAWSVDKSLHF.

This clone was found a few times. The V call is TRBV29-1, the J call TRBJ2-7; D uncertain. CDR1 is SQVTM and CDR2 is ANQGSEA in the germline V gene. The CDR3 has 12 residues. With 7 bases removed from V and 3 bases from J, the gap between germline ends came to 13 bases. As DNA, the CDR3 is TGCAGCGGACGATTCGACCGCTACGAGCAGTACTTC. Protein: CSGRFDRYEQYF.

The chain employs TRBV30 and TRBJ1-3, with D possibly matching TRBD1 (5 bases). Trimming cost V 6 bases and J 1 base, with 16 bases left between them. The CDR3 covers 15 residues. Germline loops: CDR1 GTSNPN, CDR2 SVGIG (reference sequence). The DNA of the CDR3 is TGTGCCTGTGGATATCGGACAAGATCTGGAAACACCATATATTTT. This sequence encodes CACGYRTRSGNTIYF.

CDR3 region: CASRGLAYEQYF. As DNA, the CDR3 is TGTGCCAGCAGAGGACTAGCCTACGAGCAGTACTTC. The chain uses TRBV28 and TRBJ2-7; TRBD2 matches 7 bases. The germline gives CDR1 MDHEN, CDR2 SYDVKM. This CDR3 is 12 amino acids long. V trimming: 6 bases; J trimming: 2 bases; junction bases outside the gene matches: 1.

The V and J genes are TRBV9 and TRBJ2-7; tentative D call: TRBD1 (5 bases). The CDR3 sequence is 15 residues long. Germline assignment: CDR1 SGDLS and CDR2 YYNGEE. V was trimmed by 0 bases and J by 3 bases, leaving 13 bases between them. The CDR3 DNA reads as TGTGCCAGCAGCGTAGACGCCCGGACACACTACGAGCAGTACTTC. It is translated as CASSVDARTHYEQYF.